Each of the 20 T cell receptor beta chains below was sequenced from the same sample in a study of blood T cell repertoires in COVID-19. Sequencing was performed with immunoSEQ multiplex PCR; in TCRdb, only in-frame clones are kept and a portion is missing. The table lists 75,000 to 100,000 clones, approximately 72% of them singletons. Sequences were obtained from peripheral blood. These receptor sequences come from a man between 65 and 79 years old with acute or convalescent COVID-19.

The CDR3 sequence is CASSLARAGGPYEQYF. For the CDR3, the DNA is TGTGCCAGCAGCTTGGCCCGAGCGGGAGGGCCCTACGAGCAGTACTTC. The V gene is TRBV11-2, the J gene TRBJ2-7, with 10 bases aligning to TRBD2. The germline V gene encodes CDR1 SGHAT and CDR2 FQNNGV. V was clipped by 3 bases and J by 2 bases; unmatched bases: 7. This CDR3 spans 16 amino acids. The complete variable domain, with remaining parts taken from reference TRBV11-2 and TRBJ2-7, reads EAGVAQSPRYKIIEKRQSVAFWCNPISGHATLYWYQQILGQGPKLLIQFQNNGVVDDSQLPKDRFSAERLKGVDSTLKIQPAKLEDSAVYLCASSLARAGGPYEQYFGPGTRLTVT.

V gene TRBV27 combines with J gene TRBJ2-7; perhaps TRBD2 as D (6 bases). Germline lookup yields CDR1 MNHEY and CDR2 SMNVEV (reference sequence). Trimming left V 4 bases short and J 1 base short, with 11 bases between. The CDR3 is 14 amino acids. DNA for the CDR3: TGTGCCAGCAGTTCTGGACTAACGTCCTACGAGCAGTACTTC. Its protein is CASSSGLTSYEQYF.

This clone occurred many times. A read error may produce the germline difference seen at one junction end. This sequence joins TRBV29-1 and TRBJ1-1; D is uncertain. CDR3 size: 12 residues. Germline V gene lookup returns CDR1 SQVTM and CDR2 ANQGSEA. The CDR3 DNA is TGCAGCGTTGAAAAAAGGTGGGGAGCGGCGTCCTTT. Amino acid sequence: CSVEKRWGAASF.

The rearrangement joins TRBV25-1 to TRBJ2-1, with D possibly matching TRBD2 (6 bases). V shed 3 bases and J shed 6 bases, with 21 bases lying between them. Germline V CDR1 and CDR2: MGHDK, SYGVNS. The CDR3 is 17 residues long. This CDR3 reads CASSEGGSRRAFNEQFF. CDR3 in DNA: TGTGCCAGCAGTGAGGGCGGAAGTCGGAGGGCGTTCAATGAGCAGTTCTTC.

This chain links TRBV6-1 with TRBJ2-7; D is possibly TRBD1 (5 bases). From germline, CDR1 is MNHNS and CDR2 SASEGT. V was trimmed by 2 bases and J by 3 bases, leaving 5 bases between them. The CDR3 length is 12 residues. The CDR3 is CASSEQGYEQYF. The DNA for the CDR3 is TGTGCCAGCAGTGAACAGGGCTACGAGCAGTACTTC.

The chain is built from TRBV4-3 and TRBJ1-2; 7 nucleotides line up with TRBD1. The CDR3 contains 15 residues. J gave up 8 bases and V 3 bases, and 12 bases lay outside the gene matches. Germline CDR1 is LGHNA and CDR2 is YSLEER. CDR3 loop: CASSQDFQGGQGYTF. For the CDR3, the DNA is TGCGCCAGCAGCCAGGACTTCCAGGGGGGACAGGGCTACACCTTC.

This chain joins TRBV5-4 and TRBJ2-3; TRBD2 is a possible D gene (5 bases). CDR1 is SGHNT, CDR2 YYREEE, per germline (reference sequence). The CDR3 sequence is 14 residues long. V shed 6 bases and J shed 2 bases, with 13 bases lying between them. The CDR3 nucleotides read TGTGCCAGCACCCCCGGGATGTTCACAGATACGCAGTATTTT. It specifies CASTPGMFTDTQYF.

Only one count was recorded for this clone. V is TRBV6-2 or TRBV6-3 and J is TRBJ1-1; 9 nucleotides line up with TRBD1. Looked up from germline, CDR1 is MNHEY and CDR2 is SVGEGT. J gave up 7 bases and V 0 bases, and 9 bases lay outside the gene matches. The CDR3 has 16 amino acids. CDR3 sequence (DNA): TGTGCCAGCAGTTACTCCGACAGGGGGGGCCGGGGTGAAGCTTTCTTT. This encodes CASSYSDRGGRGEAFF.

In DNA, the CDR3 is TGTGCCAGCCGGGGGGGTTCAGCCGGCAGGGGGGACGAGCAGTACTTC. This sequence encodes CASRGGSAGRGDEQYF. The V call is TRBV11-2, the J call TRBJ2-7; TRBD2 is a possible D gene (8 bases). The CDR3 covers 16 residues. Germline CDR1 and CDR2: SGHAT and FQNNGV. Deletions cut 8 bases from V and 5 bases from J, with 25 bases between.

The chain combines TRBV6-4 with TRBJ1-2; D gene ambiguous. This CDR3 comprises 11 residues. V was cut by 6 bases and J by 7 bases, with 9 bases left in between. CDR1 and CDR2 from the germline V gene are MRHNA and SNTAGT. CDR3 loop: CASSPPCGYTF. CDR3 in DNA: TGTGCCAGCAGCCCTCCCTGTGGCTACACCTTC.

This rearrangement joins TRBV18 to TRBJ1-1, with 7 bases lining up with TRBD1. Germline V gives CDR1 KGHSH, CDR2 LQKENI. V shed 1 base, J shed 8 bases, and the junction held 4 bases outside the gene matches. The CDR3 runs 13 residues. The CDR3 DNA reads TGTGCCAGCTCACCACGGCAGGGGGGAGAAGCTTTCTTT. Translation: CASSPRQGGEAFF. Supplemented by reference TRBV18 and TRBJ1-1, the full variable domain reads NAGVMQNPRHLVRRRGQEARLRCSPMKGHSHVYWYRQLPEEGLKFMVYLQKENIIDESGMPKERFSAEFPKEGPSILRIQQVVRGDSAAYFCASSPRQGGEAFFGQGTRLTVV.

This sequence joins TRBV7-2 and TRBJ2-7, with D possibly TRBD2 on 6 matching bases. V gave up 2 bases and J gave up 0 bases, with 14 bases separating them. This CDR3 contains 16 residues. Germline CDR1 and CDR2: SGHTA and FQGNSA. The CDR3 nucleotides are TGTGCCAGCAGCTTATCCGGCGGGGTAAACTCCTACGAGCAGTACTTC. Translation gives CASSLSGGVNSYEQYF.

The CDR3 protein is CASKPETGTNTGELFF. In nucleotides, the CDR3 is TGTGCCAGTAAACCGGAGACGGGGACGAACACCGGGGAGCTGTTTTTT. The chain joins TRBV19 to TRBJ2-2, with D perhaps matching TRBD2 (5 bases). Trimming cost V 7 bases and J 0 bases, with 15 bases left between them. The CDR3 covers 16 residues. Germline V gives CDR1 LNHDA, CDR2 SQIVND (reference sequence).

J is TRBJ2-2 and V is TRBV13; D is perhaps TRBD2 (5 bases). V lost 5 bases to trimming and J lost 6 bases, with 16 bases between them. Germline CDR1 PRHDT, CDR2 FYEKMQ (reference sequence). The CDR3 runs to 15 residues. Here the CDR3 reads CASSEWASLAGELFF. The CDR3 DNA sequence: TGTGCCAGCAGCGAATGGGCTAGCCTCGCCGGGGAGCTGTTTTTT. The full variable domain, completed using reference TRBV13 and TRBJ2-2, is AAGVIQSPRHLIKEKRETATLKCYPIPRHDTVYWYQQGPGQDPQFLISFYEKMQSDKGSIPDRFSAQQFSDYHSELNMSSLELGDSALYFCASSEWASLAGELFFGEGSRLTVL.

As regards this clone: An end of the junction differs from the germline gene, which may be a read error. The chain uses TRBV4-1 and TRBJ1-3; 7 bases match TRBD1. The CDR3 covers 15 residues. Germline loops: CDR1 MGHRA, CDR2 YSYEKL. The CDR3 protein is CATSRPGGNGNTIYF. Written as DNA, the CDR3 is TGCGCCACCAGCCGCCCAGGGGGTAACGGAAACACCATATATTTT.

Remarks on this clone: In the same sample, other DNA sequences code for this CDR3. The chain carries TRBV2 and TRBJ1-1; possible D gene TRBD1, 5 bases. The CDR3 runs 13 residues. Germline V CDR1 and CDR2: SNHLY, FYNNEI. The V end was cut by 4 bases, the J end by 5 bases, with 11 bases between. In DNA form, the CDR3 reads TGTGCCAGCAGTGTTTGGGGGGGTACTGAAGCTTTCTTT. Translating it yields CASSVWGGTEAFF.

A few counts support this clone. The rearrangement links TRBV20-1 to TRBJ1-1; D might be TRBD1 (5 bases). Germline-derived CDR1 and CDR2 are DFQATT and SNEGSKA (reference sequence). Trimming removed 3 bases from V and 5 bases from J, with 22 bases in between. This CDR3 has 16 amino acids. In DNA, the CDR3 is TGCAGTGCTAGTAGGCGGCGTAGGGGCGGTGAGACTGAAGCTTTCTTT. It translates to CSASRRRRGGETEAFF.

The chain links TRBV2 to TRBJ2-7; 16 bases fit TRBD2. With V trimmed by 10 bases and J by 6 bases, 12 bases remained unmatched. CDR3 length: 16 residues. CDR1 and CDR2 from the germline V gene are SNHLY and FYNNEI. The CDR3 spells CATLPAGTSGRGEQYF. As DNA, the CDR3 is TGTGCCACCTTACCGGCCGGGACTAGCGGGAGGGGCGAGCAGTACTTC. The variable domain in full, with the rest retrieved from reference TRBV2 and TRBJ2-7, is EPEVTQTPSHQVTQMGQEVILRCVPISNHLYFYWYRQILGQKVEFLVSFYNNEISEKSEIFDDQFSVERPDGSNFTLKIRSTKLEDSAMYFCATLPAGTSGRGEQYFGPGTRLTVT.

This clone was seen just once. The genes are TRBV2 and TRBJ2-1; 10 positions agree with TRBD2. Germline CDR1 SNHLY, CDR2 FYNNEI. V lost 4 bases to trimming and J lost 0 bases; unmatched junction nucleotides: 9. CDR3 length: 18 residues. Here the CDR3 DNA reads TGTGCCAGCAGTGGTCAACTAGCGGGAACCAACTCCTACAATGAGCAGTTCTTC. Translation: CASSGQLAGTNSYNEQFF.

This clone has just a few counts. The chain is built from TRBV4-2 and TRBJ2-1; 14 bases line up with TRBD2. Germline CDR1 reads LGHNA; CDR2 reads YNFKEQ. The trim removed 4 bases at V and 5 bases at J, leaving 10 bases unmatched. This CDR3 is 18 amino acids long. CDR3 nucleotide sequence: TGTGCCAGCAGCCGAGCCGGGACTAGCGGGAGTTTCGACAATGAGCAGTTCTTC. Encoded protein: CASSRAGTSGSFDNEQFF.